Below are 20 T cell receptor beta chains sequenced from a single sample in a study of Graves' ophthalmopathy and Graves' hyperthyroidism. Amplification targeted the TCR beta CDR3 regions, with RNA transcripts as the source material. The first-round RT-PCR employed HTBI primers together with the Qiagen OneStep RT-PCR kit. A multiplex PCR was then performed as the second round. One entry per CDR3 protein results from TCRdb running MiXCR on the multiplex PCR reads. Of some 350,000 distinct CDR3 sequences listed, 17% are singletons. Sequenced material: peripheral blood. These receptors all come from an adult woman with stable Graves' hyperthyroidism.

This clonotype occurred many times. The chain joins TRBV20-1 to TRBJ1-5; D gene uncertain. The V gene's germline CDR1 is DFQATT and CDR2 SNEGSKA (reference sequence). V lost 5 bases to trimming and J lost 7 bases, with 18 bases between them. CDR3 length: 14 amino acids. Here the CDR3 reads CSAARTVPGQPQHF. CDR3 DNA: TGCAGTGCTGCAAGGACCGTGCCGGGACAGCCCCAGCATTTT.

This clonotype has at least ten counts. V is TRBV12-3 or TRBV12-4 and J is TRBJ2-7, with 7 bases aligning to TRBD2. CDR3 length: 15 amino acids. Trimming cost V 2 bases and J 4 bases; bases outside gene matches: 8. The CDR3, as DNA: TGTGCCAGCAGTTTACTGGGGAGGGGAGAGTACGAGCAGTACTTC. It translates to CASSLLGRGEYEQYF.

The chain has TRBV6-1 and TRBJ2-7; unclear D gene. The germline V and J ends were trimmed by 6 bases and 2 bases, with 11 bases remaining between them. The CDR3 consists of 13 residues. Germline CDR1 reads MNHNS; CDR2 reads SASEGT. The CDR3 coding sequence is TGTGCCAGCAGCAGCCGGGCCCCCTACGAGCAGTACTTC. Translated: CASSSRAPYEQYF.

This clonotype was counted many times. The rearrangement links TRBV12-3 or TRBV12-4 to TRBJ2-7, with 8 bases fitting TRBD2. The CDR3 contains 14 residues. Germline trimming cut 5 bases from V and 2 bases from J; bases unmatched to any gene: 5. The CDR3: CASSLLAGPYEQYF. In nucleotides, the CDR3 is TGTGCCAGCAGTCTTCTAGCGGGTCCCTACGAGCAGTACTTC.

This clonotype was counted at least ten times. The J gene is TRBJ2-5, the V gene TRBV28; D might be TRBD1 (6 bases). The germline V gene encodes CDR1 MDHEN and CDR2 SYDVKM. The CDR3 has 14 residues. V dropped 6 bases and J dropped 7 bases, with 18 bases sitting between them. This CDR3 is CASSDPTGKGTQYF. The CDR3 coding sequence is TGTGCCAGCAGCGATCCAACAGGGAAGGGGACCCAGTACTTC.

This clonotype was found a few times. The chain carries TRBV27 and TRBJ2-1, with TRBD2 as a possible D gene (5 bases). There are 16 residues in the CDR3. CDR1 MNHEY and CDR2 SMNVEV come from the germline V gene (reference sequence). Deletions cut 4 bases from V and 3 bases from J, with 16 bases between. In DNA, the CDR3 is TGTGCCAGCAGTTCCCCCCTGGGAGTAGGCTACAATGAGCAGTTCTTC. Protein: CASSSPLGVGYNEQFF.

The gene calls are TRBV4-1 and TRBJ1-2; D unclear. V was clipped by 4 bases and J by 1 base, with 13 bases between them. Germline CDR1 and CDR2: MGHRA and YSYEKL. This CDR3 spans 15 amino acids. DNA of the CDR3: TGCGCCAGCAGCCCCGCCCGTTCAGTTAACTATGGCTACACCTTC. Translation: CASSPARSVNYGYTF.

This clonotype was recorded many times. The chain employs TRBV6-1 and TRBJ1-2; weak D call: TRBD1 (5 bases). The CDR3 totals 15 residues. The V end lost 0 bases, the J end lost 4 bases, and 12 bases lay between the germline ends. CDR1 MNHNS and CDR2 SASEGT come from the germline V gene. The CDR3 loop reads CASSEAGTAGYGYTF. The CDR3 DNA reads as TGTGCCAGCAGTGAAGCCGGGACGGCGGGCTATGGCTACACCTTC.

V and J are TRBV6-1 and TRBJ1-5; D is unclear. Germline values: CDR1 MNHNS, CDR2 SASEGT. This CDR3 is 16 amino acids long. V lost 6 bases to trimming and J lost 2 bases, with 17 bases between them. The CDR3: CASREIPRSRNQPQHF. DNA of the CDR3: TGTGCCAGCAGGGAGATCCCGAGATCTCGCAATCAGCCCCAGCATTTT.

In this sample, this clonotype turned up many times. The gene calls are TRBV27 and TRBJ2-5; TRBD2 matches at 7 bases. V lost 5 bases to trimming and J lost 2 bases; unmatched junction nucleotides: 8. This CDR3 has 15 residues. The germline V gene has CDR1 MNHEY and CDR2 SMNVEV (reference sequence). CDR3 protein: CASSPYLAAQETQYF. The CDR3 nucleotides are TGTGCCAGCAGTCCCTATCTAGCGGCACAAGAGACCCAGTACTTC.

This chain connects TRBV2 to TRBJ2-7; 11 positions agree with TRBD2. V trimming: 7 bases; J trimming: 2 bases; junction bases outside the gene matches: 4. Germline V lookup: CDR1 SNHLY, CDR2 FYNNEI. This CDR3 is built from 14 residues. The CDR3 bases are TGTGCCAGCATCAGACTAGCGGGACCCTACGAGCAGTACTTC. As protein: CASIRLAGPYEQYF.

The CDR3 DNA reads as TGTGCCAGCAGAACCGCAGGGGTTGGGACCCAGTACTTC. This translates into CASRTAGVGTQYF. This chain joins TRBV6-1 and TRBJ2-5; a possible D gene is TRBD1 (6 bases). Per germline, CDR1 MNHNS and CDR2 SASEGT. CDR3 length: 13 residues. V lost 6 bases and J lost 7, with 15 bases in between.

This clonotype was found many times. The CDR3 protein is CASSVRLAVTGELFF. The CDR3 coding sequence is TGTGCCAGCAGCGTCAGACTAGCGGTCACCGGGGAGCTGTTTTTT. The chain joins TRBV7-9 to TRBJ2-2; 9 bases are a match to TRBD2. CDR3 length equals 15 residues. The trim removed 5 bases at V and 4 bases at J, leaving 5 bases unmatched. Germline CDR1 reads SEHNR; CDR2 reads FQNEAQ (reference sequence).

CDR3: CSALTLYGYTF. The CDR3 nucleotides read TGCAGTGCTCTAACATTATATGGCTACACCTTC. The rearrangement links TRBV20-1 to TRBJ1-2; no definite D call. V was clipped by 5 bases and J by 5 bases, with 9 bases between them. The CDR3 length is 11 residues. Germline V lookup: CDR1 DFQATT, CDR2 SNEGSKA (reference sequence).

CDR3 DNA: TGTGCCAGCAGCCAGAGTGGGACAGGGTTTCAGCCCCAGCATTTT. Protein: CASSQSGTGFQPQHF. The chain links TRBV6-1 to TRBJ1-5; 9 bases match TRBD1. Germline V lookup: CDR1 MNHNS, CDR2 SASEGT. The CDR3 consists of 15 residues. The trim removed 6 bases at V and 6 bases at J, leaving 9 bases unmatched.

Ten or more counts support this clonotype. The chain links TRBV10-3 to TRBJ2-7; TRBD2 agrees at 10 bases. Trimming cost V 5 bases and J 6 bases; bases outside gene matches: 10. Germline assignment: CDR1 ENHRY and CDR2 SYGVKD. This CDR3 has 15 amino acids. DNA of the CDR3: TGTGCCATCAGTTCGGGTACTAGCGGGGCGTTCGAGCAGTACTTC. It specifies CAISSGTSGAFEQYF.

Many counts were recorded for this clonotype. The genes are TRBV3-1 and TRBJ2-7; 7 nucleotides align to TRBD2. CDR3 length: 15 amino acids. Germline V CDR1 and CDR2: LGHDT, YNNKEL (reference sequence). Unmatched junction bases numbered 6, after V lost 1 base and J lost 3 bases. CDR3 amino acids: CASSQGGGPIYEQYF. The CDR3 DNA reads as TGTGCCAGCAGCCAAGGGGGAGGGCCGATCTACGAGCAGTACTTC.

The table lists this clonotype with many counts. The chain has TRBV27 and TRBJ1-5; a weak D match, TRBD1 (6 bases). The V end was cut by 3 bases, the J end by 5 bases, with 20 bases between. Germline V gives CDR1 MNHEY, CDR2 SMNVEV (reference sequence). This CDR3 has 17 residues. In nucleotides, the CDR3 is TGTGCCAGCAGTTTTTGGCAGGGGCGAAAAGGAGATCAGCCCCAGCATTTT. Translated, it gives CASSFWQGRKGDQPQHF.

This chain connects TRBV13 to TRBJ2-7; 7 positions agree with TRBD2. The germline gives CDR1 PRHDT, CDR2 FYEKMQ (reference sequence). The CDR3 runs 13 residues. V gave up 7 bases and J gave up 0 bases; unmatched junction bases: 3. The CDR3 DNA sequence: TGTGCCAGCAAAAGACTAGCCTCCTACGAGCAGTACTTC. Residues: CASKRLASYEQYF.

This clonotype was found many times. The chain joins TRBV28 to TRBJ1-5, with 7 bases lining up with TRBD1. CDR1 and CDR2 (germline): MDHEN, SYDVKM. Trimming at V came to 2 bases and at J to 6 bases, leaving 4 bases not matched to a gene. This CDR3 has 14 amino acids. As DNA, the CDR3 is TGTGCCAGCAGTTTAAGACAGGGCCCTCAGCCCCAGCATTTT. Protein product: CASSLRQGPQPQHF.